The clone carrying this TCR beta chain was detected only a few times. Its antigen is unidentified. This sample was taken from a study of blood T cells in healthy people across ages. Overall study results and limits: There was a strong correlation between TCR beta diversity and naive T cell percentage.

CDR3 size: 16 residues. Germline-derived CDR1 and CDR2 are SEHNR and FQNEAQ (reference sequence). Losses at the gene ends were 4 bases for V and 0 bases for J; bases not matched to a gene: 6. Every donor gave approximately 10 milliliters of peripheral blood. Next came a second PCR, run for about 7 to 12 cycles, which used a sample-barcoded 5' primer along with a J-beta primer mix. TCRdb redid the calling of the 5' RACE reads with MiXCR, one entry per CDR3 protein. Of 800,000 or so distinct CDR3 sequences in the sample, 20% to 25% are singletons; the top ten hold approximately 3.7%. This sample also belongs to another study, concerning T cells of mothers and their children. That source reports: Primer M1S, used in the second PCR, introduced sample barcodes and 2-4 random nucleotides.

The sequence was obtained from a boy younger than 18 in good health. Material: blood. The gene calls are TRBV7-9 and TRBJ2-3, with 8 bases that match TRBD1. The CDR3 DNA follows: TGTGCCAGCAGCTGGGGCGGACAGGGAAGCACAGATACGCAGTATTTT. Translating it yields CASSWGGQGSTDTQYF.